This T cell receptor (beta chain) is drawn from a study of blood T cell repertoires in COVID-19 (dated by TCRdb to 2018 to 2021). For context, the study as a whole: Samples from collaborators originated in the United States, Italy and Spain and spanned both the acute and convalescent phases of COVID-19. The repertoires were released in a freely available public database intended as a resource for research on the immune response to SARS-CoV-2. Where HLA class I and class II types were available, the types were taken from metadata supplied by the sample provider, not from assay-based typing. Deeply sampled blood TCRbeta repertoires from subjects exposed to, actively infected with, or recovered from COVID-19 were included in the dataset. Samples were obtained from the ongoing ImmuneRACE study (first 160 participants) and from some 1,300 subjects provided by 6 global collaborators. Nearly every sample came with metadata listing a de-identified subject ID, COVID-19 status, age in years and sex. The material from the prospective study consisted of cDNA or gDNA derived from T cells, B-cell-depleted T cells, or PBMCs.

The V and J ends are trimmed by 3 bases and 3 bases, leaving 11 bases between them. Looking up the germline V gene yields CDR1 KGHSH and CDR2 LQKENI. The CDR3 runs 14 residues from the cysteine to the phenylalanine. Of the read, only the CDR3 DNA is kept; its 42 bases are in frame from base 1. TCRbeta CDR3 regions were amplified from genomic DNA by means of the immunoSEQ Assay, a bias-controlled multiplex PCR. The study's processing was this. The number of nucleated cells in each sample was estimated from the amplification of reference gene primers within the assay. Sequence reads were collapsed and filtered to measure the absolute abundance of every unique TCRbeta CDR3 rearrangement. For each sample, productive Simpson clonality was calculated as the square root of Simpson's diversity index across productive rearrangements. The clones in this table, taken by TCRdb from immuneACCESS, are in-frame only. Not every clone is retained; where verified, under half of the shortfall comes from an unresolved V gene, and the cause of the rest is unknown. V, J and clone size derive from that table, while D and trimming were established from the DNA sequence. This sample is represented by around 300,000 clones; roughly 88% of them were singletons. The ten largest clones represent 9% to 9.5% of the sample.

General findings and caveats noted by the study authors: The amount of clinical and demographic metadata varied by source and participant and was provided uncurated.

This clone was seen once. Its antigen has not been determined. No quality values exist for individual bases; no much larger clone is one base distant. The collaborating institutions used their own protocols to collect whole blood in K2EDTA tubes. For TCRbeta analysis, collaborators shipped samples in one of three forms: frozen whole blood, isolated PBMCs, or DNA extracted from either of those sample types. The sequence joins TRBV18 to TRBJ1-2; the D gene is unclear. Sequencing was carried out using peripheral blood. The receptor's source is a man younger than 35 with active or convalescent COVID-19. The sequenced DNA is TGTGCCAGCTCACCGAAGGGAGCAGACTATGGCTACACCTTC. Its protein product is CASSPKGADYGYTF.